Shown below are 2 T cell receptor beta chains from a single sample sequenced in a study of cytomegalovirus exposure and HLA in healthy donors. Both 60 Vbeta primers and 13 Jbeta primers went into the PCR. Some clones are missing from TCRdb's copy, which holds only in-frame ones; the method was immunoSEQ multiplex PCR. The sample lists 90,000 to 130,000 clones; over 60% were seen once. Sequenced: PBMCs. The source is a man aged 30-40 years in good health and CMV-seropositive.

The chain carries TRBV7-2 and TRBJ1-3; TRBD1 might be the D (6 bases). The CDR3 totals 14 residues. CDR1 SGHTA and CDR2 FQGNSA come from the germline V gene. Trimming left V 1 base short and J 4 bases short, with 8 bases between. As DNA, the CDR3 is TGTGCCAGCAGCTTAGTAACAGGGGGAAACACCATATATTTT. Translating gives CASSLVTGGNTIYF.

This clone came up once. The chain carries TRBV7-8 and TRBJ2-7, with a tentative D call TRBD2 (5 bases). The CDR3 is made up of 16 amino acids. Deletions cut 6 bases from V and 0 bases from J, with 18 bases between. Germline V lookup: CDR1 SGHVS, CDR2 FQNEAQ. The CDR3 nucleotides are TGTGCCAGCAGTCCGGGAATGAGACAAACCTCCTACGAGCAGTACTTC. It yields the protein CASSPGMRQTSYEQYF.